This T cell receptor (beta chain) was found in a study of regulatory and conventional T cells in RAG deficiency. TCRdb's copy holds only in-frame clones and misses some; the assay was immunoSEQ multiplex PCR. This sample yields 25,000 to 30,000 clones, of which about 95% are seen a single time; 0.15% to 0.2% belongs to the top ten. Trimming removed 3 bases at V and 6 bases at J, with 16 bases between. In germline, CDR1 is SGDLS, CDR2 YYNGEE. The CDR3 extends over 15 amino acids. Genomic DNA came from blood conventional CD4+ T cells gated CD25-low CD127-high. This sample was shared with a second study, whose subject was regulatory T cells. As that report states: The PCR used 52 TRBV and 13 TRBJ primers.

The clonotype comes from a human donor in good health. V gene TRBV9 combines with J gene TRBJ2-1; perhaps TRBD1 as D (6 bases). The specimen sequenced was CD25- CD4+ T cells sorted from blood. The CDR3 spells CASSALQGSGNEQFF. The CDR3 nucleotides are TGTGCCAGCAGCGCCCTACAGGGTTCGGGCAATGAGCAGTTCTTC.